This T cell receptor beta chain was sequenced for a study of T cell repertoires in cytomegalovirus infection. Study summary: From public TCR beta signatures came an indication of both CMV infection and matching HLA type. General study points: Clonotype analysis showed dominance of the ex vivo response by HLA-C-restricted CMV-specific TCR beta clonotypes.

TCRdb itself ran the reads through MiXCR, one entry per CDR3 protein. The sample yields approximately 910,000 distinct CDR3 sequences, 31% seen once. This clonotype came up many times. Its antigen is not known. V lost 5 bases, J lost 6 bases, and 20 bases stayed unmatched. This CDR3 is 19 amino acids long. The germline V gene encodes CDR1 SGHTA and CDR2 FQGNSA. The sequence was collected from a human donor in good health (CMV status not recorded). Some clones in this sample may be carry-over from other donors' samples. This material consisted of cultured CD8+ T cells from PBMCs, taken from culture after CMV antigen stimulation. The genes are TRBV7-2 and TRBJ1-2; 11 bases agree with TRBD1. CDR3 sequence reads: CASSLVAWTGGVFVDGYTF. The CDR3 nucleotides are TGTGCCAGCAGCCTAGTCGCCTGGACAGGGGGCGTATTCGTAGATGGCTACACCTTC.